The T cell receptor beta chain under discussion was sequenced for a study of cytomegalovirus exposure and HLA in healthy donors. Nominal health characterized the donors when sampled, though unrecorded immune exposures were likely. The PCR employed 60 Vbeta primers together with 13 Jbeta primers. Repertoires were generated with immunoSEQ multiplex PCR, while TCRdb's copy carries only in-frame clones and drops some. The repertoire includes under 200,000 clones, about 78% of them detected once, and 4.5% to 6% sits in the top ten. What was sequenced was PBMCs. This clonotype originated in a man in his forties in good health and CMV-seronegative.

The CDR3 nucleotides read TGCGCCAGCAGCTTGACAGGTGTAAATACGCAGTATTTT. Translated: CASSLTGVNTQYF. The chain combines TRBV5-1 with TRBJ2-3; weak D call: TRBD1 (5 bases). Per germline, CDR1 SGHRS and CDR2 YFSETQ. The CDR3 covers 13 residues. V lost 1 base to trimming and J lost 7 bases, with 10 bases between them.